Listed below are T cell receptor beta chains from one sample, sequenced in a study of regulatory T cells in long-lasting Graves disease. MiXCR was run by TCRdb on the multiplex PCR reads, yielding one entry per CDR3 protein. This sample has 440,000 or so distinct CDR3 sequences, with 15% found just once. The data were also submitted as part of a second study, on T cells in Graves' hyperthyroidism and ophthalmopathy.

The sequencing used peripheral blood mononuclear cells (PBMCs), collected at new diagnosis, from a patient treated with antithyroid drugs. These receptors all come from a woman aged 25 to 39 with Graves disease. Both conserved end residues are part of each CDR3. A D gene is named only where the DNA matches it firmly. Only some rows state a clone size, as once, few, many or a class for expanded clones.

TRBJ2-3 | many | NA | TRBV11-3 | 14 | TGTGCCAGCGATGGCAGCAAAGGAACAGATACGCAGTATTTT | CASDGSKGTDTQYF
TRBJ1-1 | many | NA | TRBV3-1 | 14 | TGTGCCAGCAGCCAAGATCGTGGACGCGCTGAAGCTTTCTTT | CASSQDRGRAEAFF
TRBJ2-7 | few | TRBD1 | TRBV14 | 14 | TGTGCCAGCAGCCCCGGGACAGCCTGGATCGAGCAGTACTTC | CASSPGTAWIEQYF
TRBJ2-5 | many | NA | TRBV11-3 | 12 | TGTGCCAGCAGGGGGGATGGCAAGACCCAGTACTTC | CASRGDGKTQYF
TRBJ2-7 | many | TRBD2 | TRBV9 | 17 | TGTGCCAGCAGCGGACATCCGGGACTAGCGGGTGGGTACGAGCAGTACTTC | CASSGHPGLAGGYEQYF
TRBJ2-5 | NA | NA | TRBV19 | 15 | TGTGCCAGTAGTACCTCGAGTCTCCTCCAAGAGACCCAGTACTTC | CASSTSSLLQETQYF
TRBJ1-6 | many | NA | TRBV30 | 16 | TGTGCCTGGAGTAAGGGCTTATCCTCCTATAATTCACCCCTCCACTTT | CAWSKGLSSYNSPLHF
TRBJ2-1 | NA | TRBD1 | TRBV25-1 | 16 | TGTGCCAGCAGTGAATCACCGGGACAGGGGTACAATGAGCAGTTCTTC | CASSESPGQGYNEQFF
TRBJ2-5 | many | TRBD2 | TRBV11-2 | 14 | TGTGCCAGCAGCTTCGGGACTAGCGTAGAGACCCAGTACTTC | CASSFGTSVETQYF
TRBJ1-5 | many | NA | TRBV20-1 | 13 | TGCAGTGCTGATGTTTATGGCAATCAGCCCCAGCATTTT | CSADVYGNQPQHF
TRBJ1-5 | many | NA | TRBV2 | 13 | TGTGCCAGCAGGGGTGTCGGCAATCAGCCCCAGCATTTT | CASRGVGNQPQHF
TRBJ2-7 | NA | NA | TRBV29-1 | 14 | TGCAGCGTCCTCCGGGACGGAAGATCATACGAGCAGTACTTC | CSVLRDGRSYEQYF